Described below is a single T cell receptor (beta chain) sequence and its context. This sample stems from a study of cytomegalovirus exposure and HLA in healthy donors. TCRdb's copy holds only in-frame clones and misses some; the assay was immunoSEQ multiplex PCR. This table has tens of thousands of clones, roughly 95% appearing once. The ends lost 4 bases at V and 2 bases at J; junction bases unmatched: 2. CDR1 MNHNS and CDR2 SASEGT come from the germline V gene. The CDR3 totals 14 residues. This chain links TRBV6-1 with TRBJ1-5; 7 bases fit TRBD1. Sequenced input: PBMCs. This receptor was obtained from a man between 18 and 35 years old in good health and CMV-seronegative. CDR3 amino acids: CASSGTGGNQPQHF. The CDR3, as DNA: TGTGCCAGCAGTGGCACAGGGGGCAATCAGCCCCAGCATTTT.